Detailed here is one T cell receptor beta chain. No antigen is known for it. Base qualities are not recorded, but no much larger clone differs from it by a single base. The entry originates in a study of T-cell reconstitution after alpha-beta-depleted transplantation in children (dated by TCRdb to about 2016). Some background on the complete study: T-cell immune reconstitution after TCRalphabeta/CD19-depleted allogeneic hematopoietic cell transplantation in children was quantitatively tracked in the study by means of TCR repertoire profiling.

The CDR3 has 14 amino acids, counting the end cysteine and phenylalanine. Just CDR3 DNA is preserved here, 42 bases in frame from base 1. Per the germline V gene (reference sequence), LNHNV is the CDR1 and YYDKDF is the CDR2. The trim is 5 bases for V and 1 base for J, with a gap of 12 bases between the germline ends. The library relied on PCR. Sequencing used an Illumina HiSeq 2500. TCR library preparation used molecular barcoding, with unique molecular identifiers applied to normalize quantification of the TCRbeta repertoire. Using fastp at Q25 and MiXCR, TCRdb reprocessed the public reads and kept productive beta chains. Each record represents a unique CDR3 protein, reported with the most common genes and DNA among its rows. The sample table records a few hundred thousand distinct CDR3 sequences; over 9% of these occur just once. 2% to 2.5% of the sample goes to the ten largest clones.

This receptor chain uses TRBV15 and TRBJ2-7, and perhaps TRBD1 as D gene, on 6 matching bases. The material was PBMCs from the stem cell graft donor, obtained from the stem cell graft. This clonotype was obtained from a human donor who donated a stem cell graft to a child with acute lymphoblastic leukemia. The CDR3 amino acid sequence is: CATSPGAGSYEQYF. The DNA sequence reads TGTGCCACCAGCCCAGGGGCAGGGTCCTACGAGCAGTACTTC. Where the CDR3 stops, the reference TRBV15 and TRBJ2-7 genes take over; the full variable domain is DAMVIQNPRYQVTQFGKPVTLSCSQTLNHNVMYWYQQKSSQAPKLLFHYYDKDFNNEADTPDNFQSRRPNTSFCFLDIRSPGLGDTAMYLCATSPGAGSYEQYFGPGTRLTVT.